The rows below give T cell receptor beta chains drawn from one sample of a study of graft-versus-host responses after intestinal transplantation. Some clones are missing from TCRdb's copy, which holds only in-frame ones; the method was immunoSEQ multiplex PCR. The repertoire holds about 21,000 clones, with 55% to 65% as singletons. This specimen was alloreactive CD4+ T cells from a mixed lymphocyte reaction culture, taken before intestinal transplant. These TCRs come from a human patient who received an intestinal transplant. Each CDR3 is given with its conserved first and last residue. Fields, in order: V gene, clone size, J gene, D gene, CDR3 protein, CDR3 DNA. D genes are given only for firm matches. Rows give clone size only sometimes, using once, few, many, or a class for an expanded clone.

TRBV4-1	NA	TRBJ2-7	TRBD2	CASSQRTSASYEQYF	TGCGCCAGCAGCCAACGAACTAGCGCCTCCTACGAGCAGTACTTC
TRBV7-2	NA	TRBJ2-2	TRBD2	CASSLGVKRGGTGELFF	TGTGCCAGCAGCTTAGGGGTCAAGCGGGGGGGCACCGGGGAGCTGTTTTTT
TRBV30	NA	TRBJ2-3	NA	CAWSVNSGRTDTQYF	TGTGCCTGGAGTGTTAACAGCGGAAGGACCGATACGCAGTATTTT
TRBV4-3	few	TRBJ1-6	NA	CASSQEWRAGRIWVSPLHF	TGCGCCAGCAGCCAAGAATGGAGGGCAGGCAGGATCTGGGTTTCACCCCTCCACTTT
TRBV9	NA	TRBJ1-2	NA	CASGPGLNYGYTF	TGTGCCAGCGGGCCGGGACTGAACTATGGCTACACCTTC
TRBV27	NA	TRBJ2-7	TRBD2	CASSLREPLTSGIGVYEQYF	TGTGCCAGCAGTTTGCGAGAGCCATTGACTAGCGGGATTGGAGTATACGAGCAGTACTTC
TRBV7-2	few	TRBJ2-1	TRBD2	CASSLGARSGGLEQFF	TGTGCCAGCAGCTTAGGGGCTCGCAGCGGGGGTCTTGAGCAGTTCTTC
TRBV5-4	few	TRBJ1-1	TRBD1	CASSLGTGVRTEAFF	TGTGCCAGCAGCTTGGGGACAGGGGTGAGGACTGAAGCTTTCTTT
TRBV2	NA	TRBJ1-4	NA	CASSELPLREKLFF	TGTGCCAGCAGTGAACTCCCCTTGCGGGAAAAACTGTTTTTT
TRBV4-2	once	TRBJ2-3	TRBD2	CASSQDLSSGRKDTQYF	TGTGCCAGCAGCCAAGATCTTTCTAGCGGGAGGAAAGATACGCAGTATTTT
TRBV7-2	once	TRBJ2-1	NA	CASSLVVSTVSYNEQFF	TGTGCCAGCAGCTTAGTAGTTAGCACCGTCTCCTACAATGAGCAGTTCTTC
TRBV7-9	few	TRBJ1-5	NA	CASSATGIQPQHF	TGTGCCAGCAGCGCAACAGGGATTCAGCCCCAGCATTTT
TRBV6-5	medium-sized	TRBJ2-7	TRBD2	CASRPPASGEQYF	TGTGCCAGCAGACCCCCCGCTAGCGGCGAGCAGTACTTC
TRBV11-2	NA	TRBJ2-7	NA	CASSLPYRAHEQYF	TGTGCCAGCAGCTTACCCTACAGGGCCCACGAGCAGTACTTC
TRBV5-1	NA	TRBJ2-7	TRBD1	CASSFQGAPYEQYF	TGCGCCAGCAGCTTTCAGGGGGCACCGTACGAGCAGTACTTC
TRBV10-3	NA	TRBJ2-3	TRBD2	CAISASGMLDTQYF	TGTGCCATCAGCGCTAGCGGGATGTTAGATACGCAGTATTTT
TRBV4-2	NA	TRBJ1-5	TRBD1	CASSATGGGQPQHF	TGTGCCAGCAGCGCCACAGGGGGCGGCCAGCCCCAGCATTTT
TRBV6-5	NA	TRBJ2-7	NA	CASTGGVTYEQYF	TGTGCCAGCACCGGCGGTGTGACCTACGAGCAGTACTTC
TRBV7-9	NA	TRBJ2-7	NA	CASSLGSYYEQYF	TGTGCCAGCAGCTTAGGGAGCTACTACGAGCAGTACTTC
TRBV19	NA	TRBJ1-5	NA	CASSIRNQPQHF	TGTGCCAGTAGTATACGGAATCAGCCCCAGCATTTT
TRBV19	few	TRBJ2-3	TRBD2	CASRSGSGTDTQYF	TGTGCCAGTAGAAGCGGGAGCGGCACAGATACGCAGTATTTT
TRBV30	few	TRBJ1-1	NA	CAWSVDSTSINTEAFF	TGTGCCTGGAGTGTCGATTCGACATCCATCAACACTGAAGCTTTCTTT
TRBV30	few	TRBJ1-5	NA	CAWSGAAANQPQHF	TGTGCCTGGAGTGGGGCAGCCGCAAATCAGCCCCAGCATTTT
TRBV19	NA	TRBJ1-1	TRBD1	CASSIWGTGGFTEAFF	TGTGCCAGTAGTATATGGGGGACAGGGGGCTTCACTGAAGCTTTCTTT
TRBV5-1	NA	TRBJ2-2	NA	CASSFPGVNTGELFF	TGCGCCAGCAGCTTCCCGGGAGTGAACACCGGGGAGCTGTTTTTT
TRBV9	few	TRBJ2-3	NA	CASSPTRAQYF	TGTGCCAGCAGCCCCACCCGCGCTCAGTATTTT
TRBV19	NA	TRBJ2-2	TRBD1	CASSMTGVHTGELFF	TGTGCCAGTAGTATGACAGGGGTACACACCGGGGAGCTGTTTTTT
TRBV18	once	TRBJ2-5	NA	CASSDSSYQETQYF	TGTGCCAGCTCTGACAGTTCGTACCAAGAGACCCAGTACTTC
TRBV10-3	few	TRBJ2-5	NA	CAIRRGPTEETQYF	TGTGCCATCAGGCGGGGTCCTACGGAGGAGACCCAGTACTTC
TRBV5-4	NA	TRBJ1-2	TRBD1	CASSLEGRGQFYGYTF	TGTGCCAGCAGCTTGGAGGGCAGGGGGCAGTTTTATGGCTACACCTTC
TRBV6-5	NA	TRBJ2-2	TRBD2	CASSTRGGRELFF	TGTGCCAGCAGTACGCGGGGGGGTCGGGAGCTGTTTTTT
TRBV6-1	NA	TRBJ1-2	NA	CASSEAHINYGYTF	TGTGCCAGCAGTGAAGCTCACATTAACTATGGCTACACCTTC
TRBV18	NA	TRBJ1-4	NA	CASSLARTANEKLFF	TGTGCCAGCTCACTAGCCCGGACAGCCAATGAAAAACTGTTTTTT
TRBV4-3	few	TRBJ1-6	TRBD1	CASSQGTGNNSPLHF	TGCGCCAGCAGCCAAGGGACAGGGAATAATTCACCCCTCCACTTT
TRBV7-9	NA	TRBJ2-1	TRBD2	CASSLGASGRLDEQFF	TGTGCCAGCAGCTTAGGGGCTAGCGGGAGGTTGGATGAGCAGTTCTTC
TRBV29-1	NA	TRBJ2-7	TRBD1	CSVDGTGTYEQYF	TGCAGCGTGGATGGGACAGGAACCTACGAGCAGTACTTC
TRBV7-9	few	TRBJ1-4	NA	CASSTRGANEKLFF	TGTGCCAGCAGCACCCGGGGAGCTAATGAAAAACTGTTTTTT
TRBV18	NA	TRBJ2-6	TRBD1	CASSSGTGAGANVLTF	TGTGCCAGCTCATCTGGGACAGGGGCTGGGGCCAACGTCCTGACTTTC
TRBV7-9	NA	TRBJ2-7	TRBD1	CASSRGTGTYEQYF	TGTGCCAGCAGCAGGGGGACAGGAACGTACGAGCAGTACTTC
TRBV5-6	NA	TRBJ2-5	NA	CASSVVGGQETQYF	TGTGCCAGCAGCGTTGTAGGGGGCCAAGAGACCCAGTACTTC
TRBV2	NA	TRBJ2-1	NA	CASSGAAGQFF	TGTGCCAGCAGTGGCGCGGCTGGGCAGTTCTTC
TRBV6-5	NA	TRBJ2-1	TRBD1	CASSRDRGLYNEQFF	TGTGCCAGCAGCCGGGACAGGGGGCTCTACAATGAGCAGTTCTTC
TRBV30	NA	TRBJ1-1	TRBD1	CASTGATEAFF	TGTGCCTCGACAGGGGCCACTGAAGCTTTCTTT
TRBV28	few	TRBJ2-7	TRBD1	CASSSQGAGSYEQYF	TGTGCCAGCAGTTCTCAGGGGGCAGGCTCCTACGAGCAGTACTTC
TRBV6-1	NA	TRBJ1-5	NA	CASRGGAGDQPQHF	TGTGCCAGCCGGGGGGGGGCGGGGGATCAGCCCCAGCATTTT
TRBV29-1	NA	TRBJ1-1	NA	CSVEVLGGSGEAFF	TGCAGCGTTGAAGTCTTAGGGGGTTCTGGGGAAGCTTTCTTT
TRBV7-2	few	TRBJ2-1	TRBD1	CASSWTGWDEQFF	TGTGCCAGCAGCTGGACAGGGTGGGATGAGCAGTTCTTC
TRBV27	few	TRBJ2-7	TRBD2	CASGLPGLAVWEQYF	TGTGCCAGCGGACTACCGGGACTAGCGGTTTGGGAGCAGTACTTC
TRBV7-3	NA	TRBJ2-1	TRBD1	CASSADRGSYNEQFF	TGTGCCAGCAGCGCCGACAGGGGGAGCTACAATGAGCAGTTCTTC
TRBV18	NA	TRBJ2-2	NA	CASSPLRGESTGELFF	TGTGCCAGCTCACCCCTCAGGGGGGAAAGCACCGGGGAGCTGTTTTTT
TRBV30	few	TRBJ2-1	TRBD1	CACTQGAIQPFF	TGTGCCTGCACCCAGGGGGCGATTCAGCCGTTCTTC
TRBV7-2	NA	TRBJ2-7	TRBD1	CASSLEFLGQGPYEQYF	TGTGCCAGCAGCTTAGAATTTCTGGGACAGGGTCCCTACGAGCAGTACTTC
TRBV28	NA	TRBJ2-7	NA	CASSLPTALTYEQYF	TGTGCCAGCAGTTTGCCGACTGCTCTCACCTACGAGCAGTACTTC
TRBV6-5	NA	TRBJ1-5	NA	CASSPQGFGNQPQHF	TGTGCCAGCAGTCCACAGGGATTTGGCAATCAGCCCCAGCATTTT
TRBV2	NA	TRBJ2-7	NA	CASRGGLTYEQYF	TGTGCCAGCAGAGGCGGTCTAACCTACGAGCAGTACTTC
TRBV10-3	NA	TRBJ2-1	TRBD2	CAIKSGGSESNEQFF	TGTGCCATCAAATCGGGCGGGAGCGAGTCCAATGAGCAGTTCTTC
TRBV11-2	NA	TRBJ2-3	NA	CASSLGADTQYF	TGTGCCAGCAGCTTAGGGGCGGATACGCAGTATTTT
TRBV10-2	NA	TRBJ2-3	TRBD2	CASNSGRGTDTQYF	TGCGCCAGCAATAGCGGGAGGGGCACAGATACGCAGTATTTT
TRBV19	NA	TRBJ1-5	TRBD1	CASKTPGGTGNQPQHF	TGTGCCAGTAAGACACCAGGGGGCACGGGCAATCAGCCCCAGCATTTT